This T cell receptor beta chain was obtained from a study of cytomegalovirus exposure and HLA in healthy donors. In the PCR, 60 Vbeta and 13 Jbeta primers were used. Here immunoSEQ multiplex PCR was the method, and the copy in TCRdb shows in-frame clones only, minus some. Altogether under 100,000 clones are present, 65% to 85% being singletons, with the ten largest covering more than 2.5%. The germline CDR1 and CDR2 sequences are SNHLY and FYNNEI. CDR3 length: 11 amino acids. Trimming took 5 bases from V and 7 from J, leaving 6 bases between them. The source material was PBMCs. This rearrangement joins TRBV2 to TRBJ2-1; D is unclear. This TCR was sampled from a man between 45 and 60 years old in good health and CMV-seronegative. CDR3 loop: CASSFRNEQFF. In DNA form, the CDR3 reads TGTGCCAGCAGTTTTCGGAATGAGCAGTTCTTC.